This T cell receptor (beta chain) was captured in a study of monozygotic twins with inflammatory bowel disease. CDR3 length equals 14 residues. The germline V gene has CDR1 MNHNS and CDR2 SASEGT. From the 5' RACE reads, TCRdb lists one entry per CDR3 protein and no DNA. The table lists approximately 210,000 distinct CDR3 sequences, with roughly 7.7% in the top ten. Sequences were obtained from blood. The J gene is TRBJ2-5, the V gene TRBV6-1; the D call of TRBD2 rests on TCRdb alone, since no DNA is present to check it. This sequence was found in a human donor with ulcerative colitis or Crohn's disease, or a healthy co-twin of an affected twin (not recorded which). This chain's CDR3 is CATKRPAGEETQYF.